This T cell receptor beta chain was captured by sequencing in a study of T cell responses to AZD1222 COVID-19 vaccine. Sequencing used immunoSEQ multiplex PCR; TCRdb keeps in-frame clones, though not all of them. The data hold about 120,000 clones, with 85% to 95% observed a single time. Second doses at about 4 or about 12 weeks were pooled. Germline V gives CDR1 KGHSH, CDR2 LQKENI. Trimming left V 4 bases short and J 8 bases short, with 11 bases between. The CDR3 is 12 amino acids. The chain has TRBV18 and TRBJ1-2, with D tentatively TRBD1 (6 bases). The sequenced sample was peripheral blood, obtained 28 days after the second AZD1222 dose. The clonotype originates from an adult who received the AZD1222 COVID-19 vaccine. CDR3: CASSRGGAGYTF. In DNA, the CDR3 is TGTGCCAGCTCACGCGGGGGCGCGGGCTACACCTTC.